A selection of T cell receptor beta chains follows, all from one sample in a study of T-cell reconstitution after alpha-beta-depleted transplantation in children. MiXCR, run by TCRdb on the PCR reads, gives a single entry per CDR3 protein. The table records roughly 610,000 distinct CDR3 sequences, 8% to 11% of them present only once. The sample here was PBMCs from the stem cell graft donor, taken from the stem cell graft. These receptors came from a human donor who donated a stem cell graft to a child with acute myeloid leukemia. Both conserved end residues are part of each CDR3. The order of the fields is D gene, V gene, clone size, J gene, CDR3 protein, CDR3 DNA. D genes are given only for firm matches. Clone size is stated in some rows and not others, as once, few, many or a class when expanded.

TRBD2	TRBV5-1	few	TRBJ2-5	CASGPAGGQETQYF	TGCGCCAGCGGGCCGGCGGGGGGTCAAGAGACCCAGTACTTC
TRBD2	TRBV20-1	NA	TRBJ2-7	CSARTSGEIVQYF	TGCAGTGCCCGGACTAGCGGGGAGATCGTGCAGTACTTC
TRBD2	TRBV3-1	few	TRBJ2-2	CASSQGREGSFGELFF	TGTGCCAGCAGCCAAGGGCGGGAGGGCAGTTTCGGGGAGCTGTTTTTT
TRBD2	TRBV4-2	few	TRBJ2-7	CASSPGLAGGVYEQYF	TGTGCCAGCAGCCCAGGACTAGCGGGAGGAGTGTACGAGCAGTACTTC
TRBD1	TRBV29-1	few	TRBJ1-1	CSGYRGNTEAFF	TGCAGCGGATACAGGGGGAACACTGAAGCTTTCTTT
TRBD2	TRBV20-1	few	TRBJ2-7	CSARDWPNLAGGSVSYEQYF	TGCAGTGCTAGAGATTGGCCTAATCTGGCGGGGGGTTCTGTCTCCTACGAGCAGTACTTC
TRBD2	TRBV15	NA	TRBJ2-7	CATSEGLADSYEQYF	TGTGCCACCAGCGAAGGACTAGCGGACTCCTACGAGCAGTACTTC
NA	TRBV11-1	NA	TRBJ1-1	CASSFPWGNTEAFF	TGTGCCAGCAGCTTCCCGTGGGGGAACACTGAAGCTTTCTTT
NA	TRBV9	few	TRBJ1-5	CASSVGGAETQHF	TGTGCCAGCAGCGTAGGAGGGGCCGAGACCCAGCATTTT
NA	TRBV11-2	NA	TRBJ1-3	CASSPYQGIGNTIYF	TGTGCCAGCAGCCCCTACCAGGGGATAGGAAACACCATATATTTT
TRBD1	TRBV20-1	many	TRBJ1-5	CSARAQGVVQPQHF	TGCAGTGCTAGAGCGCAGGGGGTGGTTCAGCCCCAGCATTTT
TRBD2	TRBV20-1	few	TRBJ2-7	CSARVLAGSYEQYF	TGCAGTGCTAGAGTCCTAGCGGGATCCTACGAGCAGTACTTC
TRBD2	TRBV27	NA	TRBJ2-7	CASRKLGGSYEQYF	TGTGCCAGCAGGAAACTGGGGGGGTCCTACGAGCAGTACTTC
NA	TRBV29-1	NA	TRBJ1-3	CSARVDSGNTIYF	TGCAGCGCCAGGGTTGACTCTGGAAACACCATATATTTT
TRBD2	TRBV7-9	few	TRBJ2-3	CASSSSAGGLDTQYF	TGTGCCAGCAGCTCATCAGCGGGAGGTTTGGATACGCAGTATTTT
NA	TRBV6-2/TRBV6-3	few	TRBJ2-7	CASSNSIYEQYF	TGTGCCAGCAGCAACTCCATATACGAGCAGTACTTC
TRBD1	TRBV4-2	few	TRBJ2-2	CASSGQGSGTGELFF	TGTGCCAGCAGCGGACAGGGGTCGGGCACCGGGGAGCTGTTTTTT
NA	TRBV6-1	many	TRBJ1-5	CASGPGYNQPQHF	TGTGCCAGCGGTCCTGGATACAATCAGCCCCAGCATTTT
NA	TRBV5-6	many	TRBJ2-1	CASSLAGSSNEQFF	TGTGCCAGCAGCTTGGCAGGTAGCAGCAATGAGCAGTTCTTC
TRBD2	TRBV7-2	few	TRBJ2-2	CASRPELAGWTGELFF	TGTGCCAGCAGACCAGAACTAGCGGGTTGGACCGGGGAGCTGTTTTTT
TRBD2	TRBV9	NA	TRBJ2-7	CASSVGAGGAYEQYF	TGTGCCAGCAGCGTAGGGGCGGGAGGCGCCTACGAGCAGTACTTC
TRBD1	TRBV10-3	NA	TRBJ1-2	CAISGGDRSYGYTF	TGTGCCATCAGTGGGGGGGACAGGAGCTATGGCTACACCTTC
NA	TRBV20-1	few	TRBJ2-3	CSAPTGDTQYF	TGCAGTGCTCCGACTGGGGATACGCAGTATTTT
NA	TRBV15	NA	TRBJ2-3	CATSRDPVSTDTQYF	TGTGCCACCAGCAGAGATCCAGTGTCCACAGATACGCAGTATTTT
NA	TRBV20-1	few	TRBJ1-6	CSARGPGGYNSPLHF	TGCAGTGCTAGAGGACCCGGAGGGTATAATTCACCCCTCCACTTT
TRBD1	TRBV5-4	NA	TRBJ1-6	CASSSPGTVGNSPLHF	TGTGCCAGCAGCTCCCCGGGGACAGTCGGTAATTCACCCCTCCACTTT
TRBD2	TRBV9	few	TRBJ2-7	CASSVGIGSGVAYEQYF	TGTGCCAGCAGCGTAGGTATCGGTAGCGGGGTGGCCTACGAGCAGTACTTC
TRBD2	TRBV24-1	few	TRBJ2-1	CATSVATGSIGLAGRNEQFF	TGTGCCACCAGCGTTGCGACAGGATCTATTGGACTAGCTGGGAGGAATGAGCAGTTCTTC
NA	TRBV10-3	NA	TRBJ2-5	CAIASPGAGQETQYF	TGTGCCATCGCTTCTCCAGGGGCCGGCCAAGAGACCCAGTACTTC
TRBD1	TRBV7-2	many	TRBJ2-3	CASSFPRTGSVFTNF	TGTGCCAGCAGCTTTCCCCGGACAGGGAGCGTTTTCACGAATTTT
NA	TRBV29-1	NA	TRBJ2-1	CRGGSCYNEQFF	TGTAGGGGGGGGAGCTGCTACAATGAGCAGTTCTTC
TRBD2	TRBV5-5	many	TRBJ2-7	CASSLVSSGIYEQYF	TGTGCCAGCAGCTTGGTATCCAGCGGGATCTACGAGCAGTACTTC
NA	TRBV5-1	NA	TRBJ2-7	CASSWGRESYEQYF	TGCGCCAGCAGCTGGGGCCGAGAGTCCTACGAGCAGTACTTC
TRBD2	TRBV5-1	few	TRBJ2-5	CASSLAAGKFQETQYF	TGCGCCAGCAGCTTGGCAGCGGGAAAATTCCAAGAGACCCAGTACTTC
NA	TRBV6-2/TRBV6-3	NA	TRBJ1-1	CASSYFTTEAFF	TGTGCCAGCAGTTATTTTACCACTGAAGCTTTCTTT
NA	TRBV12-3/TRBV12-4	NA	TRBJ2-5	CASSFGFQETQYF	TGTGCCAGCAGTTTTGGGTTTCAAGAGACCCAGTACTTC
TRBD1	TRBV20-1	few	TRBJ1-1	CSAGTGEAFF	TGCAGTGCTGGGACAGGGGAAGCTTTCTTT
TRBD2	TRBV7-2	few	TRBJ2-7	CASSTRTSYEQYF	TGTGCCAGCAGCACCCGGACTAGTTACGAGCAGTACTTC
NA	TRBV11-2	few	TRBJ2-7	CASSLGGQRFYEQYF	TGTGCCAGCAGCTTAGGGGGGCAGCGTTTCTACGAGCAGTACTTC
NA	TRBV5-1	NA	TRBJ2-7	CASSSPNSYEQYF	TGCGCCAGCAGCTCCCCAAACTCCTACGAGCAGTACTTC
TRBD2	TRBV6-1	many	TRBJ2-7	CASTSGSSYEQYF	TGTGCCAGCACTAGCGGGAGCTCCTACGAGCAGTACTTC
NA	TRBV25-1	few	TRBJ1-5	CASSGLDYSNQPQHF	TGTGCCAGCAGTGGTTTAGATTATAGCAATCAGCCCCAGCATTTT
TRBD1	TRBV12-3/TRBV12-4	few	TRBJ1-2	CASSVAAPTGSGGYTF	TGTGCCAGCAGTGTCGCCGCACCGACAGGGTCGGGTGGCTACACCTTC
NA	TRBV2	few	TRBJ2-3	CASKTSGTTDTQYF	TGTGCCAGCAAGACTTCGGGAACCACAGATACGCAGTATTTT
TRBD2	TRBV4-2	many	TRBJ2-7	CASSQTSGQMYEQYF	TGTGCCAGCAGCCAGACTAGCGGGCAAATGTACGAGCAGTACTTC
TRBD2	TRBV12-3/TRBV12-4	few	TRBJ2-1	CASSFPLTASGSPYEQFF	TGTGCCAGCAGTTTCCCTTTGACGGCTAGCGGGAGTCCGTATGAGCAGTTCTTC
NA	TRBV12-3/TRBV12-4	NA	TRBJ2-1	CATGLEQFF	TGTGCCACAGGACTTGAGCAGTTCTTC
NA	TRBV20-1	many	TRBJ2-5	CSASKNQETQYF	TGCAGTGCTAGCAAGAACCAAGAGACCCAGTACTTC
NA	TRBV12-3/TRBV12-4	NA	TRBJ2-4	CASSLGTGNIQYF	TGTGCCAGCAGTTTGGGGACTGGGAACATTCAGTACTTC
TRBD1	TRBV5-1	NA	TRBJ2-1	CASSLGDRGVYNEQFF	TGCGCCAGCAGCCTCGGGGACAGGGGGGTCTACAATGAGCAGTTCTTC
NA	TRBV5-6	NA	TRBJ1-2	CASSLEQEGWYGYTF	TGTGCCAGCAGCTTGGAACAGGAAGGGTGGTATGGCTACACCTTC
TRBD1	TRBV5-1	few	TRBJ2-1	CASSLRQGVYNEQFF	TGCGCCAGCAGTTTGCGACAGGGGGTGTACAATGAGCAGTTCTTC
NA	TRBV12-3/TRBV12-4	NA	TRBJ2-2	CASRARGALGELFF	TGTGCCAGCAGGGCACGGGGGGCCCTAGGGGAGCTGTTTTTT